This TCR beta chain was documented in a study of blood T cell repertoires in COVID-19. Overall study: Collection of acute and convalescent COVID-19 samples took place in the United States, Italy and Spain.

CDR1 SEHNR and CDR2 FQNEAQ come from the germline V gene (reference sequence). V was shortened by 0 bases and J by 3 bases, with 9 bases between the two germline ends. This CDR3 spans 15 amino acids. The table came from immunoSEQ multiplex PCR; TCRdb's copy has only in-frame clones and leaves some out. Seen here are about 190,000 clones, about 86% observed once, and the top ten hold 13% to 15%. This chain uses TRBV7-9 with TRBJ2-1, with D possibly being TRBD2 (5 bases). Sequenced: peripheral blood. This receptor was taken from a young man with active or convalescent COVID-19. The CDR3 sequence: CASSLAPTSYNEQFF. Here the CDR3 DNA reads TGTGCCAGCAGCTTAGCCCCCACTAGCTACAATGAGCAGTTCTTC.